This T cell receptor (beta chain) originates from a study of blood T cell repertoires in COVID-19. Study-wide background: COVID-19 samples, acute and convalescent, were from the United States, Italy and Spain.

The germline V gene encodes CDR1 MNHEY and CDR2 SVGEGT. Trimming cost V 4 bases and J 0 bases, with 7 bases left between them. The CDR3 runs 14 residues. In the original workflow: Amplification with reference gene primers provided the estimates of nucleated cell counts. Some clones are missing from TCRdb's copy, which holds only in-frame ones; the method was immunoSEQ multiplex PCR. V, J and clone size are taken as reported in that table, and D and trimming were inferred from the DNA itself. The sample lists about 150,000 clones, about 83% occurring once. The TCR sequence derives from a woman aged 45 to 65 with active or convalescent COVID-19. Sequenced: peripheral blood. The chain links TRBV6-2 or TRBV6-3 to TRBJ1-3; D is perhaps TRBD1 (5 bases). The CDR3 region has the DNA TGTGCCAGCAGTTCGGGGGGCTCTGGAAACACCATATATTTT. This encodes CASSSGGSGNTIYF.